This TCR beta chain was retrieved from a study of molecular identifiers for immune sequencing clone quantification. At least ten counts were recorded for this clonotype. One entry per CDR3 protein, called by TCRdb with MiXCR from the PCR reads. The table lists 90,000 or so distinct CDR3 sequences, roughly 21% of them singletons, with 1% to 1.2% in the top ten. CDR3 length equals 15 residues. The V gene's germline CDR1 is WSHSY and CDR2 SAAADI. Trimming took 2 bases from V and 3 from J, leaving 11 bases between them. The sequenced material came from naive CD8+ T cells from blood, with Jurkat cell RNA spiked in. Specified subset: FACS-sorted CD8+CD4-CCR7+CD45RA+ naive T cells. This chain joins TRBV10-2 and TRBJ1-5; no firm D call. The receptor was derived from a human donor in good health. Some libraries in this study had Jurkat cell RNA spiked in. The CDR3 sequence: CASSEVVGNNQPQHF. CDR3 DNA: TGCGCCAGCAGTGAGGTTGTGGGAAACAATCAGCCCCAGCATTTT.